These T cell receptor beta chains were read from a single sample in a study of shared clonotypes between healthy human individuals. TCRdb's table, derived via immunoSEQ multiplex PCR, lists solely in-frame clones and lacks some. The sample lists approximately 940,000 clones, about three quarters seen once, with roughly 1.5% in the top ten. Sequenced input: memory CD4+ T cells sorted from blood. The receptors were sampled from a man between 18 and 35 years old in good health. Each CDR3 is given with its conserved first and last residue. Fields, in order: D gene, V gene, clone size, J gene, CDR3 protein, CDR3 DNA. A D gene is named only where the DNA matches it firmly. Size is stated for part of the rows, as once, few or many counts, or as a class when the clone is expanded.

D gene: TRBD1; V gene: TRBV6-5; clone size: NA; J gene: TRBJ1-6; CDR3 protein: CASSQRQGRSPLHF; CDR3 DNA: TGTGCCAGCAGTCAACGACAGGGCCGGTCACCCCTCCACTTT
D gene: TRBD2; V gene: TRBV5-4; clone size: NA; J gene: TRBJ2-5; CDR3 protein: CASSSLAGGASGETQYF; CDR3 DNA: TGTGCCAGCAGCTCTTTAGCGGGGGGTGCCAGCGGAGAGACCCAGTACTTC
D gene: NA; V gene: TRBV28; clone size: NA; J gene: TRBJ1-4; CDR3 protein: CASSFRGAGRTNEKLFF; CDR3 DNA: TGTGCCAGCAGTTTTAGGGGGGCAGGGAGAACTAATGAAAAACTGTTTTTT
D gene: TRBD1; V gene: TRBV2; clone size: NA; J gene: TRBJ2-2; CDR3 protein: CASNPDRGSGELFF; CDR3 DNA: TGTGCCAGCAACCCCGACAGGGGGTCCGGGGAGCTGTTTTTT
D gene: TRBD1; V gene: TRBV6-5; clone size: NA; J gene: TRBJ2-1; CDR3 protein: CASRGPGTENNEQFF; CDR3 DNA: TGTGCCAGCAGAGGACCCGGGACAGAGAACAATGAGCAGTTCTTC
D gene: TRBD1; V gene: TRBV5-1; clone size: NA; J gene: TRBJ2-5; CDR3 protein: CASSNRRTGFQETQYF; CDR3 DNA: TGCGCCAGCAGCAACAGAAGGACAGGTTTCCAAGAGACCCAGTACTTC
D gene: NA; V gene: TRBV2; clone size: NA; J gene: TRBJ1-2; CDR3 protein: CASSVGGNYGYTF; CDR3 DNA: TGTGCCAGCAGTGTCGGAGGAAACTATGGCTACACCTTC
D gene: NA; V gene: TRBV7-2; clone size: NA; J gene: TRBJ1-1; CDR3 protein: CASSLDRNTEAFF; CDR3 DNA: TGTGCCAGCAGTCTCGACAGAAACACTGAAGCTTTCTTT
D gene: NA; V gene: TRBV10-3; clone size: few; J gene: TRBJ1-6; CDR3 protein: CASIEREDGSPLHF; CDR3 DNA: TGTGCCTCCATTGAAAGGGAGGACGGTTCACCCCTCCACTTT
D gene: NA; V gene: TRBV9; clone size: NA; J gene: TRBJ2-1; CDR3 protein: CASSVDWGFSGATENEQFF; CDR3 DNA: TGTGCCAGCAGCGTAGATTGGGGTTTTTCAGGGGCTACTGAGAATGAGCAGTTCTTC
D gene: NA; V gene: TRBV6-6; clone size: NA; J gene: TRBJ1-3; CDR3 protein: CASSYGRVVSGNTIYF; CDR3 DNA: TGTGCCAGCAGTTACGGGCGGGTAGTCTCTGGAAACACCATATATTTT
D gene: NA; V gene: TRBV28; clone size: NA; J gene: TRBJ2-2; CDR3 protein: CASSRSGGLLAGELFF; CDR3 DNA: TGTGCCAGCAGTCGATCAGGGGGGCTATTAGCCGGGGAGCTGTTTTTT
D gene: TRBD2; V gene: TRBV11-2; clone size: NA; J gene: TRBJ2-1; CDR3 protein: CASSLGLAVLVEQFF; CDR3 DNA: TGTGCCAGCAGCTTAGGGCTAGCGGTCCTCGTTGAGCAGTTCTTC
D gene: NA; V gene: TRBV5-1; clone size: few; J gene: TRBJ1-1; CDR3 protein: CASSIQGAEAFF; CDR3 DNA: TGCGCCAGCAGTATCCAGGGTGCTGAAGCTTTCTTT
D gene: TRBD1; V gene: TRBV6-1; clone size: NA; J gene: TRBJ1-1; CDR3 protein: CASRAGTVNTEAFF; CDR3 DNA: TGTGCCAGCAGGGCCGGGACAGTGAACACTGAAGCTTTCTTT
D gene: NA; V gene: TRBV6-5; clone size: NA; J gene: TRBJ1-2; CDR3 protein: CASSTRQLTNYGYTF; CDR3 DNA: TGTGCCAGCAGTACGCGACAGTTAACTAACTATGGCTACACCTTC
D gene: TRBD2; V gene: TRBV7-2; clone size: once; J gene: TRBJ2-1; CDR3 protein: CASSLGLAGVNEQFF; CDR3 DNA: TGTGCCAGCAGCTTAGGACTAGCGGGCGTCAATGAGCAGTTCTTC
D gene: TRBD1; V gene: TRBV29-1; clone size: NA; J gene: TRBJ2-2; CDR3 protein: CSATTGAINTGELFF; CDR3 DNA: TGCAGCGCTACTACAGGGGCGATTAACACCGGGGAGCTGTTTTTT
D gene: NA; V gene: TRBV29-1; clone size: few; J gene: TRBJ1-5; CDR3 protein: CSVGRGFNQPQHF; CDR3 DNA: TGCAGCGTGGGGAGGGGCTTCAATCAGCCCCAGCATTTT
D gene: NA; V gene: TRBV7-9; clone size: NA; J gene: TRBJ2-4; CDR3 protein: CATSGSLKNIQYF; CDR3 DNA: TGTGCCACCTCGGGGTCTCTCAAAAACATTCAGTACTTC
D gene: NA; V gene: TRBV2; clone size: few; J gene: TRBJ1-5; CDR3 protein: CASSELERGSPQHF; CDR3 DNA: TGTGCCAGCAGTGAATTGGAACGGGGCTCGCCCCAGCATTTT
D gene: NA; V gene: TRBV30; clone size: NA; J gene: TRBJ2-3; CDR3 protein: CAWSGGDTQYF; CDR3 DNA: TGTGCCTGGAGTGGGGGGGATACGCAGTATTTT
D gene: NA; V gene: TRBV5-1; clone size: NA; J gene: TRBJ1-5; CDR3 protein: CASSSGTANQPQHF; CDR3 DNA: TGCGCCAGCAGTTCCGGGACGGCAAATCAGCCCCAGCATTTT
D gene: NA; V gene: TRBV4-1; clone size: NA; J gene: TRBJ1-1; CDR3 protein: CASSQDKGGNTEAFF; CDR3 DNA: TGCGCCAGCAGCCAAGATAAAGGGGGGAACACTGAAGCTTTCTTT
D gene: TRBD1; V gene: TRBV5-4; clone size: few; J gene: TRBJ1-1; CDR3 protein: CASSNTGQGAMNTEAFF; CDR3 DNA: TGTGCCAGCAGCAATACGGGACAGGGGGCCATGAACACTGAAGCTTTCTTT
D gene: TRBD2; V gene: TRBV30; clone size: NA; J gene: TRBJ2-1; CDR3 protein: CAWWTSGSAYNEQFF; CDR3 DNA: TGTGCCTGGTGGACTAGCGGGAGCGCCTACAATGAGCAGTTCTTC
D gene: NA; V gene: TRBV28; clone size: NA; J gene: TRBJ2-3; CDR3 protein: CASSASSLGSTDTQYF; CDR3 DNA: TGTGCCAGCAGCGCCTCCTCTTTAGGCAGCACAGATACGCAGTATTTT
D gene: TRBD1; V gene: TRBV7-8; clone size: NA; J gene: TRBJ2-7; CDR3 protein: CASSGQGARTEQYF; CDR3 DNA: TGTGCCAGCAGCGGACAGGGGGCGCGAACCGAGCAGTACTTC
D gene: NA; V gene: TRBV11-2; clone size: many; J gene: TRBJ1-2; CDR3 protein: CASSLDASGNYGYTF; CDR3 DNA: TGTGCCAGCAGCTTAGATGCTTCAGGGAACTATGGCTACACCTTC
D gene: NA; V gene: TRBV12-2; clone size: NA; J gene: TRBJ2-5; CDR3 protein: CASLGQETQYF; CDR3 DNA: TGTGCAAGTCTGGGCCAAGAGACCCAGTACTTC